These T cell receptor beta chains were read from a single sample in a study of blood T cell repertoires in COVID-19. Assay: immunoSEQ multiplex PCR; the TCRdb copy retains only in-frame clones and omits some. The sample yields about 350,000 clones, approximately 86% seen once. Sequenced material: peripheral blood. These receptors originate from a man in his thirties or forties with COVID-19, enrolled during active disease. The CDR3 runs from the conserved cysteine through the conserved F or W. D genes are given only for firm matches. Where a row states a size, it is once, few, many or the class of an expanded clone; other rows omit it.

>-|TRBD2|TRBV6-2/TRBV6-3|TRBJ2-5
CASSYFLAGGQETQYF
TGTGCCAGCAGTTACTTCTTGGCGGGGGGACAAGAGACCCAGTACTTC
>-|TRBD1|TRBV12-3/TRBV12-4|TRBJ1-5
CASSFTGDQPQHF
TGTGCCAGCAGTTTTACAGGGGATCAGCCCCAGCATTTT
>-|-|TRBV7-2|TRBJ1-2
CASSGPGTSPGYTF
TGTGCCAGCAGCGGACCCGGGACATCTCCTGGCTACACCTTC
>-|TRBD1|TRBV27|TRBJ1-6
CASRIQGQGWSPLHF
TGTGCCAGCAGAATTCAGGGACAGGGGTGGTCACCCCTCCACTTT
>-|-|TRBV6-2/TRBV6-3|TRBJ2-7
CASSYGGPETSYEQYF
TGTGCCAGCAGTTACGGCGGGCCAGAAACCTCCTACGAGCAGTACTTC
>-|-|TRBV7-2|TRBJ2-3
CASYPRGTDTQYF
TGTGCCAGCTATCCACGGGGGACAGATACGCAGTATTTT
>-|-|TRBV6-5|TRBJ1-1
CASSYGRVEAFF
TGTGCCAGCAGTTACGGTCGGGTAGAAGCTTTCTTT
>-|-|TRBV5-4|TRBJ1-6
CASSLRFAASSYNSPLHF
TGTGCCAGCAGCTTGCGATTTGCGGCTAGCTCCTATAATTCACCCCTCCACTTT
>-|-|TRBV7-2|TRBJ2-1
CASSPPQGQLYNEQFF
TGTGCCAGCAGCCCCCCTCAGGGGCAATTATACAATGAGCAGTTCTTC
>-|-|TRBV7-8|TRBJ2-7
CASSPDISNEQYF
TGTGCCAGCAGCCCCGACATCTCGAACGAGCAGTACTTC
>once|-|TRBV19|TRBJ2-7
CASSIQDVTGYEQYF
TGTGCCAGTAGTATTCAGGACGTTACAGGCTACGAGCAGTACTTC
>-|-|TRBV9|TRBJ2-5
CASSVAEAGKGETQYF
TGTGCCAGCAGCGTAGCTGAGGCAGGGAAGGGAGAGACCCAGTACTTC
>-|TRBD2|TRBV7-8|TRBJ2-7
CASSTTSGGTNEQYF
TGTGCCAGCAGCACTACTAGCGGGGGGACCAACGAGCAGTACTTC
>-|TRBD1|TRBV13|TRBJ2-3
CASSPGTGSTDTQYF
TGTGCCAGCAGCCCCGGGACAGGTAGCACAGATACGCAGTATTTT
>-|TRBD2|TRBV6-5|TRBJ2-1
CASSFSGRASNEQFF
TGTGCCAGCAGTTTTAGCGGGAGGGCTAGCAATGAGCAGTTCTTC
>-|TRBD1|TRBV28|TRBJ1-2
CASSLIQGVGGGYTF
TGTGCCAGCAGTTTAATTCAGGGGGTAGGAGGTGGCTACACCTTC
>-|-|TRBV11-1|TRBJ2-1
CASSLPGDEQFF
TGTGCCAGCAGCTTACCGGGGGATGAGCAGTTCTTC
>once|-|TRBV6-1|TRBJ1-4
CASRETGTVLAGEKLFF
TGTGCCAGCAGAGAAACCGGGACGGTCCTAGCGGGTGAAAAACTGTTTTTT
>-|-|TRBV5-1|TRBJ1-2
CASSLGQLPTYGYTF
TGCGCCAGCAGCTTAGGACAGCTTCCTACCTATGGCTACACCTTC
>-|-|TRBV9|TRBJ2-3
CASSVKLRSTDTQYF
TGTGCCAGCAGCGTAAAATTGAGGAGCACAGATACGCAGTATTTT
>-|-|TRBV4-3|TRBJ2-7
CASSQGSVGRTYEQYF
TGCGCCAGCAGCCAAGGGTCGGTGGGGAGGACCTACGAGCAGTACTTC
>-|TRBD2|TRBV7-2|TRBJ2-7
CASSLAAGLGATVYEQYF
TGTGCCAGCAGCTTAGCGGCGGGACTAGGGGCGACCGTCTACGAGCAGTACTTC
>-|-|TRBV7-9|TRBJ1-2
CASSLGGGANYGYTF
TGTGCCAGCAGCTTAGGCGGGGGTGCTAACTATGGCTACACCTTC
>-|TRBD2|TRBV9|TRBJ2-2
CASSVLGLAGAGELFF
TGTGCCAGCAGCGTCCTAGGACTAGCGGGAGCCGGGGAGCTGTTTTTT
>-|TRBD1|TRBV20-1|TRBJ1-1
CSARGDRGSFF
TGCAGTGCTCGAGGGGACAGGGGGTCTTTCTTT
>-|-|TRBV10-3|TRBJ1-5
CAISLTKRQTGYQPQHF
TGTGCCATCAGCCTAACTAAGAGACAGACTGGTTATCAGCCCCAGCATTTT
>few|-|TRBV7-9|TRBJ2-1
CASSFPSDGQYNEQFF
TGTGCCAGCAGCTTCCCCTCAGACGGACAGTACAATGAGCAGTTCTTC
>once|-|TRBV5-6|TRBJ1-2
CASSLAGFYGYTF
TGTGCCAGCAGCTTGGCAGGGTTCTATGGCTACACCTTC
>-|TRBD1|TRBV7-8|TRBJ1-5
CASSLVSWQGGSNQPQHF
TGTGCCAGCAGCTTAGTTTCTTGGCAGGGGGGAAGCAATCAGCCCCAGCATTTT
>-|-|TRBV24-1|TRBJ2-3
CATSAQRMSTDTQYF
TGTGCCACCAGTGCCCAGCGGATGAGCACAGATACGCAGTATTTT
>-|TRBD1|TRBV15|TRBJ2-7
CATSSRRGSYEQYF
TGTGCCACCAGCAGTCGCAGGGGGTCCTACGAGCAGTACTTC
>-|TRBD1|TRBV5-4|TRBJ1-1
CASSRKDRGSTEAFF
TGTGCCAGCAGCCGGAAGGACAGGGGATCCACTGAAGCTTTCTTT
>few|TRBD1|TRBV4-1|TRBJ2-3
CASSHKQGSTDTQYF
TGCGCCAGCAGCCACAAACAGGGGAGCACAGATACGCAGTATTTT
>-|-|TRBV30|TRBJ1-1
CAWSRDILMNTEAFF
TGTGCCTGGAGCAGGGATATCCTCATGAACACTGAAGCTTTCTTT
>-|-|TRBV9|TRBJ2-7
CASSAPGIDSYEQYF
TGTGCCAGCAGCGCCCCGGGGATCGACTCCTACGAGCAGTACTTC
>-|TRBD2|TRBV14|TRBJ2-5
CASSQSGGRALRETQYF
TGTGCCAGCAGCCAAAGCGGCGGGAGGGCACTCCGAGAGACCCAGTACTTC
>-|-|TRBV5-8|TRBJ1-2
CASSLSYSGYTF
TGTGCCAGCAGCTTGTCCTACAGTGGCTACACCTTC
>-|-|TRBV4-2|TRBJ1-5
CASSQDPGYSNQPQHF
TGTGCCAGCAGCCAAGATCCAGGGTATAGCAATCAGCCCCAGCATTTT
>-|TRBD1|TRBV4-1|TRBJ1-2
CASSQDATGDGYTF
TGCGCCAGCAGCCAAGATGCGACAGGGGATGGCTACACCTTC
>-|-|TRBV5-1|TRBJ1-2
CASSLLGDTLITGYTF
TGCGCCAGCAGCCTGCTGGGAGATACCCTAATTACAGGCTACACCTTC